The rows below give T cell receptor beta chains drawn from one sample of a study of tumor-infiltrating lymphocytes in primary liver carcinoma. MiXCR was run by TCRdb on the multiplex PCR reads, yielding one entry per CDR3 protein. The sample contains about 200,000 distinct CDR3 sequences, around four fifths of which appear only once. What was sequenced was tumor tissue from primary liver carcinoma. These receptor sequences come from a man aged 35-49 years with primary liver carcinoma and hepatitis B virus infection. The CDR3 runs from the conserved cysteine through the conserved F or W.

j_call v_call cdr3_aa
TRBJ2-7 TRBV6-2/TRBV6-3 CASSYSTQGNRYEQYF
TRBJ2-1 TRBV6-2/TRBV6-3 CASTLAGGFGEQIF
TRBJ2-7 TRBV12-3/TRBV12-4 CASNFPGTSGRGEQYF
TRBJ2-7 TRBV4-3 CVSSQEETGAPYEQYF
TRBJ1-2 TRBV12-3/TRBV12-4 CASSRTGGYDDCTF
TRBJ2-4 TRBV29-1 CSVEKSGEGVNNIQYF
TRBJ2-2 TRBV6-1 CASSEVPTSLPGWLFF
TRBJ2-7 TRBV6-2/TRBV6-3 CVNSYSLQSNSYEHYF
TRBJ2-3 TRBV6-6 CANSRTSQGNTQYF
TRBJ2-7 TRBV6-2/TRBV6-3 CASSYIYEQYF
TRBJ2-7 TRBV29-1 CSIEDPGGSSYEHYF
TRBJ2-5 TRBV6-5 CASGRTTGSGETWYF
TRBJ2-1 TRBV29-1 CSVGLLAGVTAKQFF
TRBJ2-3 TRBV14 CASSRGYTDTQYF
TRBJ2-1 TRBV6-1 CASSQSSGSYNEQLF
TRBJ2-3 TRBV18 CASSPRLGTDTQYF
TRBJ2-4 TRBV11-1 CDSCFPWTSGDKNIQYF
TRBJ2-5 TRBV6-6 CASSYRDQGTQYF
TRBJ1-5 TRBV6-1 CASSGELYQPHHF
TRBJ2-5 TRBV28 CASSRDVGQDTQYF
TRBJ2-7 TRBV13 CTSSISGTSSHEQYF
TRBJ2-1 TRBV7-8 CASSRKTSGSSNEQFF
TRBJ2-6 TRBV4-1 CASGQPGQGVGGANVLTF
TRBJ1-2 TRBV15 CATSATDGGWGYTF
TRBJ1-1 TRBV5-1 CASNLSSGGANTEAFF
TRBJ2-7 TRBV6-2/TRBV6-3 CASNPPTSGGYEQYF
TRBJ2-3 TRBV6-1 CASSEGSWPADTQFF
TRBJ2-1 TRBV29-1 CSVRYAQMQFF